This T cell receptor beta chain was sequenced in a study of T cell changes during pregnancy in multiple sclerosis. The table came from immunoSEQ multiplex PCR; TCRdb's copy has only in-frame clones and leaves some out. The sample has tens of thousands of clones, approximately 90% seen once; the top ten hold about 2.9%. The CDR3 length is 13 residues. Trimming pared 4 bases from V and 3 bases from J, leaving 7 bases between. The germline CDR1 and CDR2 sequences are LNHDA and SQIVND (reference sequence). The starting material was peripheral blood, obtained in the second trimester of pregnancy. The chain links TRBV19 to TRBJ1-5; D is undetermined. The sequence came from a female donor in good health, enrolled as a control in a pregnancy study. CDR3 DNA sequence: TGTGCCAGTAGTAACAGACCCAATCAGCCCCAGCATTTT. It codes for CASSNRPNQPQHF.